This TCR beta chain is drawn from a study of blood T cell repertoires in COVID-19 (TCRdb year 2020). With regard to the full study: The collaborator samples originated in the United States, Italy and Spain and spanned the acute and convalescent phases of COVID-19. Where available, HLA class I and class II types were taken from metadata supplied by the sample provider and were not determined by assay-based typing. The repertoires were released in a freely available public database meant as a resource for research on the immune response to SARS-CoV-2. The sample metadata nearly always contained a de-identified subject ID, COVID-19 status, age in years and sex. Subjects who had been exposed to COVID-19, were actively infected with it, or had recovered from it provided the deeply sampled blood TCRbeta repertoires that made up the dataset. The prospective study material was composed of cDNA or gDNA derived from T cells, B-cell-depleted T cells, or PBMCs. Samples were obtained from the ongoing ImmuneRACE study (first 160 participants) and from 1,254 subjects provided by 6 global collaborators.

Whole blood was collected in K2EDTA tubes by collaborating institutions according to the institutions' own protocols. For TCRbeta analysis, collaborators shipped samples as frozen whole blood, isolated PBMCs, or DNA extracted from either of those sample types. Notes on this clone: The antigen this receptor binds is unknown. Per-base quality was not reported, and no clone a single base away is much larger than it.

Results and caveats for the whole study, not just this receptor: The amount of clinical and demographic metadata varied by source and participant and was provided uncurated.

The immunoSEQ Assay, a bias-controlled multiplex PCR, was used to amplify TCRbeta CDR3 regions from genomic DNA. As for the original processing: Nucleated cell counts per sample were estimated from amplification of reference gene primers within the assay. To quantify the absolute abundance of each unique TCRbeta CDR3 rearrangement, sequence reads were collapsed and filtered. Productive Simpson clonality was computed per sample as the square root of Simpson's diversity index over productive rearrangements. In TCRdb, the immuneACCESS table is reduced to in-frame sequences with V and J assigned. These tables do not hold every clone; where another copy was compared, an unresolved V gene accounts for under half, and the others remain unexplained. That table gives V, J and clone size, and the DNA gave D and trimming. The sample includes roughly 140,000 clones, with 81% observed a single time. Around 8.8% of the sample lies in the top ten.

The sequence was collected from a human donor in a cohort sampled during active COVID-19. Specimen: peripheral blood.

The CDR3 here reads CASSQEVARGNYGYTF. The nucleotide sequence reads as follows: TGCGCCAGCAGCCAAGAGGTCGCCAGGGGTAACTATGGCTACACCTTC. The rearranged segments are TRBV4-3 and TRBJ1-2; TRBD1 is a weak D gene call, 6 bases matching. The CDR3 numbers 16 residues from cysteine through phenylalanine. Only the CDR3 region is kept as DNA, spanning 48 bases read in frame from base 1. Looking up the germline V gene yields CDR1 LGHNA and CDR2 YSLEER. The V and J ends are trimmed by 0 bases and 1 base, leaving 12 bases between them.